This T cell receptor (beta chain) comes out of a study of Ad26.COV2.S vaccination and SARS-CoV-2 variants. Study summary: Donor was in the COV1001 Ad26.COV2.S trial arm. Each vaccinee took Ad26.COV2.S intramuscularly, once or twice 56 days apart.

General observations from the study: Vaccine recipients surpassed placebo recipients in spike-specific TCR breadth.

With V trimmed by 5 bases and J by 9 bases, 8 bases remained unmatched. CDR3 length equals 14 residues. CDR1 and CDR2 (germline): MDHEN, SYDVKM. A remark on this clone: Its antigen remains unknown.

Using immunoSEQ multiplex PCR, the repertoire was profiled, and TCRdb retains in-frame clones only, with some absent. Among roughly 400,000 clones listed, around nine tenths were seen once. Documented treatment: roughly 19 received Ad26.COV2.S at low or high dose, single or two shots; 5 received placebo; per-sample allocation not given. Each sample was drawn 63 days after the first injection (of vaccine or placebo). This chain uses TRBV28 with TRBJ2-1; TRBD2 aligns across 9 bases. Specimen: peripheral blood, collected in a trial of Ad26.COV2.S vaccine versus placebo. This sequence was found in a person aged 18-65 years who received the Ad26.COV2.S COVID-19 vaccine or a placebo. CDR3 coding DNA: TGTGCCAGCAGTCGGGCTAGCGGGAATGGTGAGCAGTTCTTC. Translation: CASSRASGNGEQFF.